This entry features one TCR beta chain sequence. Its antigen is not known. This sample stems from a study of T cell repertoires in cytomegalovirus infection. Study details: CMV epitopes, recently identified HLA-C-restricted and well-studied HLA-B-restricted, were used. From public TCR beta signatures came an indication of both CMV infection and matching HLA type.

The CDR3 is made up of 13 amino acids. Between the trimmed V and J ends, which lost 0 bases and 0 bases, there was a span of 1 base. TCRdb called the reads again in MiXCR, with one record for every CDR3 protein. The table has more than 65,000 distinct CDR3 sequences, around half seen once; the top ten hold roughly 93%. The chain links TRBV12-3 or TRBV12-4 to TRBJ2-3; no clear D gene. This receptor was obtained from a human donor in good health (CMV status not recorded). Some clones in this sample may be carry-over from other donors' samples. The source was CD8+ T cells from cultured PBMCs, collected from culture after CMV antigen stimulation. CDR3 loop: CASSLASTDTQYF. The CDR3 bases are TGTGCCAGCAGTTTAGCTAGCACAGATACGCAGTATTTT.